These 14 T cell receptor beta chains originate from one sample sequenced in a study of control samples from healthy donors and cancer patients. Produced via immunoSEQ multiplex PCR; TCRdb's table is partial and in-frame only. The sample lists around 200,000 clones, roughly 91% occurring once. What was sequenced was blood. The receptors originated from a woman in her 30s in good health.

The rearrangement uses TRBV6-2 or TRBV6-3 and TRBJ1-5, with unresolved D. Germline V gene lookup returns CDR1 MNHEY and CDR2 SVGEGT. Deletions cut 6 bases from V and 0 bases from J, with 12 bases between. The CDR3 has 15 amino acids. CDR3 in amino acids: CASSPTGPSNQPQHF. CDR3 coding DNA: TGTGCCAGCAGCCCCACGGGTCCTAGCAATCAGCCCCAGCATTTT.

The sample holds one count of this clone. The rearrangement joins TRBV5-1 to TRBJ1-6; D uncertain. Germline V gene data show CDR1 as SGHRS and CDR2 as YFSETQ. This CDR3 has 13 amino acids. The ends were cut back, 0 bases at V and 7 bases at J, with 5 bases in the middle. CDR3 protein: CASSLVENSPLHF. For the CDR3, the DNA is TGCGCCAGCAGCTTGGTTGAGAATTCACCCCTCCACTTT.

This sequence joins TRBV28 and TRBJ2-7; D may match TRBD1 or TRBD2 (6 bases each). The germline gives CDR1 MDHEN, CDR2 SYDVKM. This CDR3 has 13 amino acids. V lost 3 bases and J lost 5, with 11 bases in between. In DNA form, the CDR3 reads TGTGCCAGCAGTTTCGGGGGCATCAACGAGCAGTACTTC. This codes for CASSFGGINEQYF.

The chain joins TRBV4-1 to TRBJ2-1; D remains ambiguous. Germline V CDR1 and CDR2: MGHRA, YSYEKL. The CDR3 is 15 residues long. The germline V and J ends were trimmed by 0 bases and 0 bases, with 6 bases remaining between them. Here the CDR3 reads CASSQDGNSYNEQFF. The CDR3 DNA reads as TGCGCCAGCAGCCAAGATGGTAACTCCTACAATGAGCAGTTCTTC.

In nucleotides, the CDR3 is TGTGCCAGCAACACGGGACAGGGAAACTATGGCTACACCTTC. Protein: CASNTGQGNYGYTF. The genes are TRBV28 and TRBJ1-2, with 9 bases matching TRBD1. In germline, CDR1 is MDHEN, CDR2 SYDVKM. V gave up 7 bases and J gave up 2 bases; unmatched junction bases: 5. The CDR3 extends over 14 amino acids.

The chain carries TRBV6-2 or TRBV6-3 and TRBJ1-1, with a weak D call TRBD1 (6 bases). The CDR3 spans 16 residues. CDR1 MNHEY and CDR2 SVGEGT come from the germline V gene. Trimming removed 2 bases from V and 1 base from J, with 14 bases in between. The CDR3 loop is CASSYTPGQTNTEAFF. CDR3 DNA sequence: TGTGCCAGCAGTTACACCCCCGGACAGACGAACACTGAAGCTTTCTTT.

In the case of this clone: The same CDR3 can be traced to other DNA sequences in this sample. V is TRBV18 and J is TRBJ1-1, with D unresolved. V gave up 3 bases and J gave up 0 bases, with 5 bases separating them. CDR3 length: 13 residues. Germline CDR1 is KGHSH and CDR2 is LQKENI. The CDR3 DNA reads as TGTGCCAGCTCACCCCCACTGAACACTGAAGCTTTCTTT. Protein: CASSPPLNTEAFF.

A remark on this clone: In the same sample, other DNA sequences code for this CDR3. This chain joins TRBV20-1 and TRBJ1-2; a weak D match, TRBD1 (6 bases). CDR3 size: 11 residues. With 1 base removed from V and 7 bases from J, the gap between germline ends came to 7 bases. CDR1 is DFQATT, CDR2 SNEGSKA, per germline (reference sequence). The CDR3 loop is CSARAGAGYTF. The CDR3 coding sequence is TGCAGTGCTAGAGCGGGGGCTGGCTACACCTTC.

The gene calls are TRBV7-9 and TRBJ2-7; the D gene could be TRBD1 or TRBD2 (5 bases each). The CDR3 totals 14 residues. In germline, CDR1 is SEHNR, CDR2 FQNEAQ (reference sequence). V lost 4 bases to trimming and J lost 0 bases, with 10 bases between them. The CDR3 loop reads CASSSGTTSYEQYF. The CDR3 DNA reads TGTGCCAGCAGCTCCGGGACGACCTCCTACGAGCAGTACTTC.

The count of this clone is one. V is TRBV18 and J is TRBJ1-1; D gene unclear. Trimming cost V 2 bases and J 1 base, with 8 bases left between them. Germline V gene sequence: CDR1 KGHSH, CDR2 LQKENI. The CDR3 is 14 amino acids. The CDR3 region has the DNA TGTGCCAGCTCACCATTGGAGGCGAACACTGAAGCTTTCTTT. As protein: CASSPLEANTEAFF.

V is TRBV19 and J is TRBJ1-6; 8 bases line up with TRBD1. Germline CDR1 LNHDA, CDR2 SQIVND (reference sequence). CDR3 length equals 14 residues. The V gene end was trimmed by 5 bases and the J gene end by 6 bases; junction bases not matched to a gene: 3. As DNA, the CDR3 is TGTGCCAGTAGTCTACAGGGGGTTAATTCACCCCTCCACTTT. Its translation is CASSLQGVNSPLHF.

The gene calls are TRBV12-3 or TRBV12-4 and TRBJ1-2; 7 bases are shared with TRBD1. The CDR3 is made up of 13 amino acids. Germline trimming cut 6 bases from V and 8 bases from J; bases unmatched to any gene: 9. CDR3 DNA sequence: TGTGCCAGCAGACCCACAGGGGTAGGAGGCTACACCTTC. Amino acid sequence: CASRPTGVGGYTF.

The chain joins TRBV1 to TRBJ2-1; TRBD1, the table's D call, was not compared with the DNA. TRBV1 is listed as a pseudogene. The CDR3 has 14 residues. CDR3 region: CTSSQDQGYNEQFF. In DNA, the CDR3 is TGCACCAGCAGCCAAGATCAGGGGTACAATGAGCAGTTCTTC.

This chain joins TRBV5-1 and TRBJ2-1; TRBD2 is a possible D gene (5 bases). Germline CDR1 SGHRS, CDR2 YFSETQ. The V end lost 1 base, the J end lost 5 bases, and 16 bases lay between the germline ends. This CDR3 is built from 16 residues. The CDR3 sequence is CASSLKIGLSHNEQFF. CDR3 DNA: TGCGCCAGCAGCTTGAAAATTGGACTTTCGCACAATGAGCAGTTCTTC.